These 30 T cell receptor beta chains originate from one sample sequenced in a study of beta chain features in type 1 diabetes. Study-level results: Moderate yet significant TCRB CDR3 shortening was seen in Type 1 diabetes patients in all four CD4+ subsets.

No antigen has been assigned to these receptors. Sequencing targeted expressed TCRB transcripts, as all isolated RNA had been reverse transcribed. The assay was immunoSEQ multiplex PCR, and TCRdb's table has in-frame clones only and misses some. The table lists hundreds of thousands of clones, over 11% of them singletons. Input material: naive CD4+ T cells from blood. Receptor source: a man aged 18 to 30 with type 1 diabetes.

The CDR3 here is CASGRDAQETQYF. In DNA, the CDR3 is TGTGCTAGTGGTCGGGACGCACAAGAGACCCAGTACTTC. The chain employs TRBV12-5 and TRBJ2-5; D is perhaps TRBD1 or TRBD2 (5 bases each). The CDR3 covers 13 residues. In germline, CDR1 is LGHNT, CDR2 FRNRAP. Between the trimmed V and J ends, which lost 5 bases and 2 bases, there was a span of 9 bases.

This CDR3 reads CASSLIGATNEKLFF. The CDR3 DNA sequence: TGTGCCAGCAGCTTGATTGGTGCAACTAATGAAAAACTGTTTTTT. The rearrangement uses TRBV5-6 and TRBJ1-4; D gene uncertain. Germline V gives CDR1 SGHDT, CDR2 YYEEEE. The CDR3 is 15 amino acids. With 1 base removed from V and 0 bases from J, the gap between germline ends came to 7 bases.

Worth noting for this clone: The conserved phenylalanine or tryptophan is not found at the CDR3 terminus, so this likely reflects a read error. The rearrangement uses TRBV30 and TRBJ1-1, with D possibly matching TRBD1 (5 bases). Germline-derived CDR1 and CDR2 are GTSNPN and SVGIG (reference sequence). V lost 5 bases to trimming and J lost 6 bases, with 13 bases between them. The CDR3 covers 12 residues. The CDR3 region is CAWAGVVSEAFL. The CDR3 region has the DNA TGTGCCTGGGCGGGGGTAGTCTCTGAAGCTTTCCTT.

The rearrangement links TRBV28 to TRBJ2-1, with 8 bases lining up with TRBD2. The CDR3 is 14 amino acids. Germline trimming cut 7 bases from V and 9 bases from J; bases unmatched to any gene: 11. Germline V lookup: CDR1 MDHEN, CDR2 SYDVKM. This CDR3 is CASKAGGPAVEQFF. The CDR3 region has the DNA TGTGCCAGCAAGGCGGGGGGCCCCGCCGTTGAGCAGTTCTTC.

The chain uses TRBV28 and TRBJ1-3; D not certain. The CDR3 runs to 14 residues. CDR1 and CDR2 from the germline V gene are MDHEN and SYDVKM. The ends were cut back, 5 bases at V and 0 bases at J, with 8 bases in the middle. CDR3 DNA: TGTGCCAGCAGTGTACACCTCTCTGGAAACACCATATATTTT. It translates to CASSVHLSGNTIYF.

This clone was detected only a few times. The rearrangement links TRBV19 to TRBJ2-1; the match to TRBD2 covers 7 bases. The CDR3 is made up of 16 amino acids. J lost 0 bases, V lost 0 bases, and 2 bases had no gene match. The V gene's germline CDR1 is LNHDA and CDR2 SQIVND (reference sequence). The CDR3 DNA is TGTGCCAGTAGTATAGATCAGCGGGGCTCCTACAATGAGCAGTTCTTC. Translating gives CASSIDQRGSYNEQFF.

The V and J genes are TRBV30 and TRBJ1-2, with D perhaps matching TRBD1 (5 bases). In germline, CDR1 is GTSNPN, CDR2 SVGIG (reference sequence). V dropped 2 bases and J dropped 5 bases, with 9 bases sitting between them. This CDR3 is 12 amino acids long. The chain's CDR3 is CAWSMTEYGYTF. In nucleotides, the CDR3 is TGTGCCTGGAGTATGACAGAATATGGCTACACCTTC.

V gene TRBV28 combines with J gene TRBJ2-1; 7 bases line up with TRBD2. The germline CDR1 and CDR2 sequences are MDHEN and SYDVKM. The V gene end was trimmed by 2 bases and the J gene end by 14 bases; junction bases not matched to a gene: 6. CDR3 length equals 12 residues. This CDR3 is CASSLKITSEFF. As DNA, the CDR3 is TGTGCCAGCAGTTTAAAAATTACTAGCGAGTTCTTC.

This clone was detected a few times. The genes are TRBV18 and TRBJ1-1; maybe TRBD1 (5 bases). The CDR3 has 14 amino acids. Trimming removed 4 bases at V and 6 bases at J, with 15 bases between. Germline V gene lookup returns CDR1 KGHSH and CDR2 LQKENI. CDR3 sequence reads: CASSRTSTDAEAFF. CDR3 coding DNA: TGTGCCAGCTCACGGACTTCGACAGACGCTGAAGCTTTCTTT.

The chain is built from TRBV11-2 and TRBJ2-1; D gene unclear. Between the trimmed V and J ends, which lost 2 bases and 1 base, there was a span of 9 bases. The germline CDR1 and CDR2 sequences are SGHAT and FQNNGV. The CDR3 spans 15 residues. DNA of the CDR3: TGTGCCAGCAGCTTATCAGGAGCATCCTACAATGAGCAGTTCTTC. This gives the protein CASSLSGASYNEQFF.

The genes are TRBV7-9 and TRBJ1-1; 9 bases align to TRBD1. Germline CDR1 and CDR2: SEHNR and FQNEAQ (reference sequence). This CDR3 has 15 residues. V gave up 2 bases and J gave up 4 bases; unmatched junction bases: 5. The CDR3 reads CASSLRGQGITEAFF. CDR3 bases: TGTGCCAGCAGCTTACGGGGACAGGGAATCACTGAAGCTTTCTTT.

The rearrangement joins TRBV2 to TRBJ2-2; no definite D call. The CDR3 extends over 13 amino acids. Germline V CDR1 and CDR2: SNHLY, FYNNEI. The V and J ends lost 10 bases and 6 bases respectively, with 15 bases between them. The DNA of the CDR3 is TGTGCCACCCTTTATTATAGATCCGGGGAGCTGTTTTTT. Protein: CATLYYRSGELFF.

The chain couples TRBV5-1 to TRBJ2-7; TRBD1 is a possible D gene (6 bases). This CDR3 contains 16 residues. Trimming removed 4 bases from V and 9 bases from J, with 26 bases in between. Per germline, CDR1 SGHRS and CDR2 YFSETQ. The CDR3 protein is CASSPDPRDTILGQYF. The CDR3 coding sequence is TGCGCCAGCAGCCCGGACCCCCGGGACACAATCCTGGGGCAGTACTTC. The full variable domain, completed using reference TRBV5-1 and TRBJ2-7, is KAGVTQTPRYLIKTRGQQVTLSCSPISGHRSVSWYQQTPGQGLQFLFEYFSETQRNKGNFPGRFSGRQFSNSRSEMNVSTLELGDSALYLCASSPDPRDTILGQYFGPGTRLTVT.

In this sample, this clone turned up a few times. The gene calls are TRBV7-9 and TRBJ2-4, with 10 bases lining up with TRBD1. Per germline, CDR1 SEHNR and CDR2 FQNEAQ (reference sequence). The CDR3 extends over 16 amino acids. V lost 1 base, J lost 6 bases, and 6 bases stayed unmatched. This CDR3 reads CASSLDVGQGLNIQYF. In DNA, the CDR3 is TGTGCCAGCAGCTTAGATGTGGGACAGGGGTTAAACATTCAGTACTTC.

The sample holds a few counts of this clone. V gene TRBV4-3 combines with J gene TRBJ2-1; either TRBD1 or TRBD2 may supply D (6 bases each). The germline V gene has CDR1 LGHNA and CDR2 YSLEER. V was shortened by 2 bases and J by 4 bases, with 18 bases between the two germline ends. The CDR3 is made up of 17 amino acids. For the CDR3, the DNA is TGCGCCAGCAGCCAAAATTCGGGGGCCAGGGCATACAATGAGCAGTTCTTC. Its protein is CASSQNSGARAYNEQFF.

Notes on this clone: The sample contains more than one DNA sequence encoding this CDR3. This chain uses TRBV5-1 with TRBJ2-3; no firm D call. Germline V gene data show CDR1 as SGHRS and CDR2 as YFSETQ. This CDR3 is built from 12 residues. The V end was cut by 3 bases, the J end by 3 bases, with 5 bases between. CDR3 DNA: TGCGCCAGCAGCTCGCCTACAGATACGCAGTATTTT. Translating gives CASSSPTDTQYF.

V and J are TRBV30 and TRBJ1-1; the D is unclear. The germline gives CDR1 GTSNPN, CDR2 SVGIG (reference sequence). V shed 6 bases and J shed 7 bases, with 6 bases lying between them. The CDR3 length is 9 residues. CDR3 sequence reads: CACGYEAFF. In DNA form, the CDR3 reads TGTGCCTGCGGATATGAAGCTTTCTTT.

The V and J genes are TRBV30 and TRBJ1-1, with 7 bases identical to TRBD1. The trim removed 2 bases at V and 11 bases at J, leaving 8 bases unmatched. The V gene's germline CDR1 is GTSNPN and CDR2 SVGIG (reference sequence). CDR3 length: 12 residues. The CDR3 here is CAWSSSDRRAFF. CDR3 nucleotide sequence: TGTGCCTGGAGTTCTTCGGACAGGCGCGCTTTCTTT.

CDR3 sequence (DNA): TGTGCCACCAGCAGTTGGCTTCTAGGAGAAAAACTGTTTTTT. Translation gives CATSSWLLGEKLFF. The chain uses TRBV15 and TRBJ1-4, with D uncertain. Germline lookup yields CDR1 LNHNV and CDR2 YYDKDF (reference sequence). The CDR3 loop spans 14 amino acids. Trimming cost V 3 bases and J 8 bases, with 13 bases left between them.

The sample holds a few counts of this clone. V and J are TRBV5-4 and TRBJ2-3; perhaps TRBD1 as D (5 bases). This CDR3 spans 14 amino acids. Trimming removed 3 bases at V and 6 bases at J, with 14 bases between. Germline V CDR1 and CDR2: SGHNT, YYREEE (reference sequence). The CDR3 region has the DNA TGTGCCAGCAGCTCCCCGCCAGGGCGGGATACGCAGTATTTT. Translating gives CASSSPPGRDTQYF. Based on the CDR3 plus reference TRBV5-4 and TRBJ2-3, the full variable domain is ETGVTQSPTHLIKTRGQQVTLRCSSQSGHNTVSWYQQALGQGPQFIFQYYREEENGRGNFPPRFSGLQFPNYSSELNVNALELDDSALYLCASSSPPGRDTQYFGPGTRLTVL.

CDR3 nucleotides: TGTGCCAGCAGCTTAAATTCTAGAGCTAGCACAGATACGCAGTATTTT. It specifies CASSLNSRASTDTQYF. J is TRBJ2-3 and V is TRBV7-2; no clear D. This CDR3 contains 16 residues. Trimming stripped 2 bases from V and 0 bases from J, with 12 bases between. Germline V CDR1 and CDR2: SGHTA, FQGNSA.

This clone was recorded a few times. V usage is TRBV29-1 and J usage is TRBJ2-3; D is perhaps TRBD2 (6 bases). From germline, CDR1 is SQVTM and CDR2 ANQGSEA. CDR3 length equals 13 residues. The V end was cut by 8 bases, the J end by 7 bases, with 19 bases between. The CDR3 DNA sequence: TGCAGCCCCCAAGGGCCTAGCGAGTATACGCAGTATTTT. It translates to CSPQGPSEYTQYF.

This clone was detected a few times. V is TRBV30 and J is TRBJ1-3, with unresolved D. The CDR3 is made up of 15 amino acids. From germline, CDR1 is GTSNPN and CDR2 SVGIG (reference sequence). V lost 3 bases and J 4 bases, leaving 16 bases between the germline ends. The CDR3 spells CAWSLRARIGNTIYF. The CDR3 DNA is TGTGCCTGGAGCCTGAGGGCGAGAATAGGAAACACCATATATTTT.

In this sample, this clone turned up a few times. The CDR3 region has the DNA TGTGCCAGCAGCGTCACCGGACAGGGGGGGACTGAAGCTTTCTTT. It specifies CASSVTGQGGTEAFF. The chain uses TRBV2 and TRBJ1-1; 10 bases are shared with TRBD1. J was trimmed by 5 bases and V by 6 bases; bases with no gene match: 9. The CDR3 is 15 amino acids. Germline lookup yields CDR1 SNHLY and CDR2 FYNNEI.

This rearrangement joins TRBV20-1 to TRBJ1-1; no firm D call. Per the germline V gene, CDR1 is DFQATT and CDR2 is SNEGSKA (reference sequence). The V end lost 6 bases, the J end lost 3 bases, and 8 bases lay between the germline ends. The CDR3 extends over 11 amino acids. The CDR3 sequence: CSALPYTEAFF. The CDR3 region has the DNA TGCAGTGCCCTTCCTTACACTGAAGCTTTCTTT.

This clone showed up just a few times. The chain employs TRBV14 and TRBJ2-1; D is uncertain. Trimming shortened V by 4 bases and J by 0 bases, and 13 bases separated the two germline ends. The CDR3 runs to 16 residues. CDR1 SGHDN and CDR2 FVKESK come from the germline V gene. CDR3 nucleotide sequence: TGTGCCAGCAGCCCACCGGGCACGGTCTCCTACAATGAGCAGTTCTTC. This codes for CASSPPGTVSYNEQFF.

V usage is TRBV5-6 and J usage is TRBJ2-5; 7 positions match TRBD1. CDR3 length: 13 residues. CDR1 is SGHDT and CDR2 is YYEEEE in the germline V gene. The V segment lost 3 bases and the J segment 5 bases; nucleotides outside the gene matches: 4. The CDR3 sequence is CASSYRGQETQYF. The CDR3 nucleotides read TGTGCCAGCAGCTACAGGGGTCAGGAGACCCAGTACTTC. The full variable domain, in which reference TRBV5-6 and TRBJ2-5 provide the parts outside the CDR3, is DAGVTQSPTHLIKTRGQQVTLRCSPKSGHDTVSWYQQALGQGPQFIFQYYEEEERQRGNFPDRFSGHQFPNYSSELNVNALLLGDSALYLCASSYRGQETQYFGPGTRLLVL.

This clone was counted between two and nine times. Other DNA variants within this sample encode the same CDR3. The chain joins TRBV14 to TRBJ2-1; maybe TRBD1 (5 bases). The length of the CDR3 is 15 residues. Germline CDR1 is SGHDN and CDR2 is FVKESK. V lost 1 base and J 0 bases, leaving 7 bases between the germline ends. CDR3 in amino acids: CASSQAGRSYNEQFF. In DNA, the CDR3 is TGTGCCAGCAGCCAAGCAGGGCGCTCCTACAATGAGCAGTTCTTC. Supplemented by reference TRBV14 and TRBJ2-1, the full variable domain reads EAGVTQFPSHSVIEKGQTVTLRCDPISGHDNLYWYRRVMGKEIKFLLHFVKESKQDESGMPNNRFLAERTGGTYSTLKVQPAELEDSGVYFCASSQAGRSYNEQFFGPGTRLTVL.

The chain carries TRBV18 and TRBJ2-5; TRBD1 matches at 10 bases. CDR1 KGHSH and CDR2 LQKENI come from the germline V gene. J was trimmed by 2 bases and V by 5 bases; bases with no gene match: 14. The CDR3 totals 18 residues. The CDR3 DNA reads as TGTGCCAGCTCAACACGCCGTTCCGGACAGGGGGTACAAGAGACCCAGTACTTC. This translates into CASSTRRSGQGVQETQYF.

The chain has TRBV6-6 and TRBJ2-3; perhaps TRBD2 as D (7 bases). CDR3 length equals 14 residues. Looked up from germline, CDR1 is MNHNY and CDR2 is SVGAGI (reference sequence). V lost 6 bases and J lost 9, with 19 bases in between. Here the CDR3 reads CASSRQLGGATQYF. The CDR3 DNA sequence: TGTGCCAGCAGCCGCCAACTTGGGGGGGCGACGCAGTATTTT.